What follows are 13 T cell receptor beta chains derived from one specimen sequenced in a study of T cell responses to AZD1222 COVID-19 vaccine. Method: immunoSEQ multiplex PCR; TCRdb's copy keeps in-frame clones and lacks some. This table holds more than 110,000 clones, about 90% found once. Sequencing was performed on peripheral blood, taken on day 0 of AZD1222 vaccination. These receptors were collected from an adult in good health.

This clone was counted once. The chain employs TRBV4-2 and TRBJ1-1, with unresolved D. The CDR3 totals 11 residues. The V end lost 0 bases, the J end lost 4 bases, and 0 bases lay between the germline ends. CDR1 is LGHNA and CDR2 is YNFKEQ in the germline V gene. The CDR3 region is CASSQDTEAFF. The CDR3 coding sequence is TGTGCCAGCAGCCAAGACACTGAAGCTTTCTTT.

The V and J genes are TRBV9 and TRBJ2-5, with D perhaps matching TRBD1 or TRBD2 (5 bases each). The germline CDR1 and CDR2 sequences are SGDLS and YYNGEE. With 1 base removed from V and 0 bases from J, the gap between germline ends came to 10 bases. The CDR3 extends over 15 amino acids. CDR3 residues: CASSVTGANQETQYF. CDR3 DNA sequence: TGTGCCAGCAGCGTAACCGGGGCCAACCAAGAGACCCAGTACTTC.

This chain joins TRBV14 and TRBJ2-1, with 10 bases aligning to TRBD2. Germline V CDR1 and CDR2: SGHDN, FVKESK. The CDR3 is 15 residues long. Germline trimming cut 4 bases from V and 4 bases from J; bases unmatched to any gene: 4. The CDR3 bases are TGTGCCAGCAGCCTGATAGCGGGAGGTTACAATGAGCAGTTCTTC. It encodes CASSLIAGGYNEQFF.

This clone was counted between two and nine times. This chain connects TRBV2 to TRBJ1-1; D is possibly TRBD1 (5 bases). V gave up 3 bases and J gave up 1 base, with 6 bases separating them. There are 13 residues in the CDR3. Germline CDR1 reads SNHLY; CDR2 reads FYNNEI. The CDR3 spells CASSDQGNTEAFF. CDR3 in DNA: TGTGCCAGCAGTGATCAGGGGAACACTGAAGCTTTCTTT.

This clone was seen a handful of times. The chain is built from TRBV10-2 and TRBJ1-2; D call uncertain. V was clipped by 0 bases and J by 8 bases, with 10 bases between them. From germline, CDR1 is WSHSY and CDR2 SAAADI. The CDR3 has 13 residues. The CDR3 DNA is TGCGCCAGCAGTGAGTCCAATGAAATCGGCTACACCTTC. Its protein product is CASSESNEIGYTF.

The chain carries TRBV13 and TRBJ2-1; possible D gene TRBD1, 6 bases. Germline V lookup: CDR1 PRHDT, CDR2 FYEKMQ (reference sequence). Trimming shortened V by 5 bases and J by 0 bases, and 8 bases separated the two germline ends. This CDR3 contains 14 residues. CDR3 bases: TGTGCCAGCAGCCCCAGGGGCTCCTACAATGAGCAGTTCTTC. The encoded protein is CASSPRGSYNEQFF.

The chain carries TRBV5-1 and TRBJ2-1; the match to TRBD1 covers 7 bases. The germline gives CDR1 SGHRS, CDR2 YFSETQ. This CDR3 has 15 residues. V lost 0 bases and J lost 4; bases outside the gene matches: 4. The CDR3: CASSLARGPYNEQFF. The CDR3 region has the DNA TGCGCCAGCAGCTTGGCGAGGGGGCCATACAATGAGCAGTTCTTC.

The chain recombines TRBV18 with TRBJ2-2; TRBD2 agrees at 10 bases. V dropped 6 bases and J dropped 7; count of bases not matched to a gene: 8. There are 15 residues in the CDR3. Germline-derived CDR1 and CDR2 are KGHSH and LQKENI. This CDR3 reads CASSPIAGGSGELFF. CDR3 nucleotide sequence: TGTGCCAGCTCCCCAATAGCGGGAGGAAGCGGGGAGCTGTTTTTT.

The chain employs TRBV29-1 and TRBJ1-2; 8 bases line up with TRBD1. The CDR3 totals 11 residues. V lost 5 bases and J lost 6; bases outside the gene matches: 2. Germline CDR1 is SQVTM and CDR2 is ANQGSEA. Written as DNA, the CDR3 is TGCAGCGTTAGACAGGGGAATGGCTACACCTTC. Protein: CSVRQGNGYTF.

The chain carries TRBV7-3 and TRBJ2-5, with a weak D call TRBD2 (6 bases). Trimming shortened V by 0 bases and J by 5 bases, and 16 bases separated the two germline ends. Germline CDR1 reads SGHTA; CDR2 reads FQGTGA. CDR3 size: 16 residues. DNA for the CDR3: TGTGCCAGCAGCTTAACGCAAGAGGGAGGTTGGGAGACCCAGTACTTC. As protein: CASSLTQEGGWETQYF.

This clone showed up just once. The gene calls are TRBV12-5 and TRBJ2-5; 13 positions match TRBD2. The CDR3 runs 15 residues. From germline, CDR1 is LGHNT and CDR2 FRNRAP. The ends lost 6 bases at V and 6 bases at J; junction bases unmatched: 7. CDR3 amino acids: CASGALAGGPKTQYF. The DNA for the CDR3 is TGTGCTAGTGGAGCACTAGCGGGAGGGCCCAAGACCCAGTACTTC.

This chain connects TRBV5-4 to TRBJ2-1, with D perhaps matching TRBD1 (6 bases). V dropped 0 bases and J dropped 8 bases, with 15 bases sitting between them. Looked up from germline, CDR1 is SGHNT and CDR2 is YYREEE (reference sequence). The CDR3 runs to 15 residues. CDR3 region: CASSLAPTGGYEQFF. DNA for the CDR3: TGTGCCAGCAGCTTGGCCCCGACAGGTGGGTATGAGCAGTTCTTC. The full variable domain, with the rest looked up from reference TRBV5-4 and TRBJ2-1, is ETGVTQSPTHLIKTRGQQVTLRCSSQSGHNTVSWYQQALGQGPQFIFQYYREEENGRGNFPPRFSGLQFPNYSSELNVNALELDDSALYLCASSLAPTGGYEQFFGPGTRLTVL.

This chain links TRBV19 with TRBJ1-2; D is uncertain. V was trimmed by 7 bases and J by 2 bases, leaving 14 bases between them. The CDR3 loop spans 14 amino acids. CDR1 and CDR2 (germline): LNHDA, SQIVND (reference sequence). The CDR3 DNA is TGTGCCAGTAAATTGAGGGAACCCAACTATGGCTACACCTTC. Encoded protein: CASKLREPNYGYTF.